This TCR beta chain was obtained from a study of cytomegalovirus exposure and HLA in healthy donors (dated by TCRdb to 2016 to 2017). The study in broad terms: In an earlier analysis of about 560 of the donors, around 300 Gb of sequence data and 120 million or so unique TCR beta sequences from 180 million or so T cells were reported. Donor age, sex, ethnicity and CMV serostatus were collected together with the repertoire data. Using immunosequencing, the study profiled T cell repertoires from fewer than 700 subjects and related those repertoires to cytomegalovirus serostatus. Several DR-DQ haplotypes were handled as single units for association and clustering because linkage in the cohort was strong. Of the 300 to 500 genotyped donors, 70% to 90% were placed in the genetic ancestry cluster associated with self-reported Caucasian donors. Every discovery cohort repertoire had been produced on one sequencing platform. A separate validation cohort of 100 to 150 different subjects was used in addition to the roughly 640-subject first cohort. Roughly 300 gigabases of sequencing data and roughly 80 million unique TCR sequences made up an early release that covered over 550 HLA-typed donors. In an earlier analysis of several hundred of the donors, high-throughput TCR beta sequencing was used to judge whether each TCR beta V gene segment behaved as functional or pseudogenic. The aim of the study was to test whether cataloging public T cell receptors could identify signatures of past pathogen exposure. In a later genetic analysis, genome-wide SNP genotypes for about 65% of the roughly 670 donors were used, and that subset was treated as a discovery cohort. Rather than using new phenotypic data, the later analysis identified candidate immune exposures from TCR beta sequences and from how often those sequences occurred across donors. On average, 235,054 unique TCR beta nucleotide sequences were sequenced per donor among some 430 genotyped donors of the cohort, with roughly 20% of those sequences being non-productive. Typing coverage varied by locus: roughly 620-640 donors for A, B, C, DRB1 and DQB1; around 560 for DQA1; around 570 for DPA1; fewer than 480 for DPB1. To study patterns of TCR occurrence, a later analysis re-analyzed previously published TCR beta repertoires from hundreds of donors and added high-resolution HLA genotyping. The study combined high-throughput TCR immunosequencing, statistical association of individual TCRs with disease status, and machine learning to predict cytomegalovirus infection status. HLA typing included class I and class II loci at four-digit resolution.

V trim: 4 bases; J trim: 7 bases; unmatched bases: 8. CDR1 SGHRS and CDR2 YFSETQ are derived from the germline V gene. The CDR3 contains 16 residues, cysteine and phenylalanine counted. Only the CDR3 region is kept as DNA, spanning 48 bases read in frame from base 1. What the research found in general, with its limitations: CMV serostatus was the only immune exposure information available for the cohort. Roughly 15 rarely observed V segments, including chromosome 9 orphons, were excluded from the earlier analysis of a few hundred of the donors because counts were too low. A later analysis found that most CMV-associated TCR beta chains appeared HLA-restricted, with HLA associations seemingly driven largely by CMV exposure. Most TCR sequences were seen in very few donors, while some public TCRs were found in many individuals. A further reported finding was that TCR beta sequences accurately predicted the HLA-A and HLA-B alleles for most subjects in the first cohort. According to the authors, the approach could potentially be generalized to other disease states and immunological phenotypes. In a later analysis, HLA-associated TCR beta chains showed more clonal expansion and lower generation probabilities than non-associated chains that were equally common. Correlated functional status among segregating V segments might be attributable to linkage disequilibrium, but an unknown experimental factor could not be ruled out. In this cohort, only TCR beta chains were sequenced, and detectable features were limited by the absence of alpha or paired-chain data. The presence/absence analyses assumed that sequencing depth was roughly uniform across donors, and that assumption may not be true. A few of the identified cytomegalovirus-associated TCR beta chains were confirmed in vitro to be specific for cytomegalovirus antigens. Because some donors lacked HLA typing at each locus, the association tests relied only on the typed subset. According to a later analysis, parvovirus B19, influenza, CMV and Epstein-Barr virus appeared linked to several top co-occurrence clusters. In a later genetic analysis, a missense DCLRE1C variant was associated with V-gene and J-gene trimming of TCR beta chains, and the association was replicated in an independent cohort. Compared with the approximately 720-donor mean, donors in an Asian-associated ancestry cluster had fewer N-insertions in productive TCRs, according to a later genetic analysis. A cluster of highly shared sequence variants was judged likely to be a technical artifact of the sequencing pipeline. Assigning TCR associations to individual alleles was difficult when HLA alleles, especially DR and DQ, strongly co-occurred. In the study, around 150 TCR beta chains were listed as associated with cytomegalovirus. In an earlier analysis of 587 of the donors, most TCR beta V segments appeared in productive rearrangements about 90% or about 30% of the time, broadly matching IMGT annotations. At a false discovery rate of 0.05, a later analysis linked 15,000 to 20,000 TCR beta sequences to specific HLA alleles. According to a later analysis, TCR association rates differed among HLA loci, with DRB1 alleles showing the most associated TCRs and HLA-C alleles showing the fewest. The 87-base-pair reads could not distinguish some IMGT-functional V segments, including TRBV6-2 and TRBV6-3, so those segments were excluded. The classifier was reported to diagnose cytomegalovirus status with high specificity and sensitivity in both the original and validation cohorts.

The library was obtained by the immunoSEQ multiplex PCR assay. For the multiplex PCR, a mixture combining 60 forward primers for TCR Vbeta segments and 13 reverse primers for TCR Jbeta segments was used. The CDR3 region of rearranged TCR beta genes was amplified from genomic DNA by a multiplex PCR assay. The Illumina HiSeq System was used to sequence the amplified TCR beta libraries as 87-base-pair reads. Processing in the source paper ran as follows. A later analysis tallied 75 million to 95 million unique TCR beta chains across the 666 repertoires, and some 12 million of those chains were shared by two or more donors. A nearest-neighbor algorithm error-corrected the raw reads and collapsed the reads into unique sequences, merging closely related sequences to remove PCR and sequencing errors. To assign V, D and J gene segments, CDR3 sequences were aligned to IMGT reference sequences. For a sequence to be retained, a match of at least six nucleotides was required to both a V gene segment and a J gene segment. A rearrangement counted as productive if the CDR3 had no stop codons and remained in frame with V and J, and every other rearrangement counted as non-productive. Following IMGT convention, CDR3 was defined as the stretch from the second conserved V-encoded cysteine up to the conserved J-encoded phenylalanine. The earlier analysis of a few hundred of the donors excluded sequences that lacked an unambiguous match to a single V gene segment. In an earlier analysis of almost 600 of the donors, a V segment was called functional when productive rearrangements were above 56.7%, and segregating when the standard deviation between donors exceeded 5%. A statistical classification framework was built to diagnose cytomegalovirus status from the catalog of TCR beta chain sequences. V and J gene assignment, in a later analysis, came from comparing TCR nucleotide sequences with IMGT/GENE-DB human TR gene sequences. In a later analysis, CDR3 sequences and most-parsimonious VDJ recombination scenarios were assigned using the TCRdist pipeline. A later analysis defined each TCR beta chain by its CDR3 amino acid sequence plus V-gene family, and excluded reads lacking a unique V-gene family. As a way to deal with suspected cross-contamination and a sequencing artifact, a later analysis dropped 450 to 600 nucleotide sequences that were highly shared and had low generation probability. For each public chain, a later analysis derived a clonal expansion index from normalized ranks of inferred template counts within each repertoire. Generation probabilities in a later analysis came from a VDJ recombination model fitted to out-of-frame rearrangements, and those results were checked against IGoR. In a later analysis, TCR-TCR, TCR-HLA and TCR-CMV co-occurrence was scored with hypergeometric tests, and a repertoire-size bias correction was applied to TCR pairs. To estimate false discovery rates, a later analysis permuted the HLA or CMV assignments 20 times. A later analysis grouped co-occurring TCRs with DBSCAN, adding TCRdist sequence similarity when clustering within HLA-allele-positive subsets. Co-occurrence clustering excluded repertoires with fewer than 30,000 or more than 120,000 public chains, plus five with anomalous nucleotide sharing. TCRdb provides this immuneACCESS table in a form limited to in-frame rearrangements. Some clones are lacking; in checked studies, under half of them reflect an unresolved V gene, and why the rest are absent is not known. The V and J calls and clone size were taken over from that table, and D and trimming were inferred from the DNA. The sample table shows about 55,000 clones, and 60% to 80% are seen once. The ten largest clones add up to around 2.4% of the sample.

In total, about 650 healthy bone marrow donors made up the cohort. At the time of sampling, all cohort members were nominally healthy, though unrecorded immune exposures were likely present. The donor tested CMV seronegative, placing the donor among the 352 seronegative members of the cohort. A peripheral blood sample was provided by each donor, and peripheral blood mononuclear cells were used for TCR beta sequencing. Genomic DNA was extracted from the blood cell samples with the Qiagen DNeasy Blood Extraction Kit. This clone was counted a single time. Its specific antigen is unknown. Within one base of it there is no much larger clone, and no base qualities were kept.

The sequencing input was PBMCs. Recombination linked TRBV5-1 to TRBJ1-4, with 12 bases in between that match TRBD1. The receptor was derived from a female donor in good health and CMV-seronegative. The CDR3 region: CASSLGRGQGAEKLFF. The DNA sequence reads TGCGCCAGCAGCCTGGGGAGGGGACAGGGGGCTGAAAAACTGTTTTTT.